This TCR beta chain was sequenced during a study of blood T cell repertoires in COVID-19. Study background: T cells, B-cell-depleted T cells, or PBMCs provided the cDNA or gDNA that served as material.

Here immunoSEQ multiplex PCR was the method, and the copy in TCRdb shows in-frame clones only, minus some. The profile shows roughly 250,000 clones, more than 85% of them singletons. From germline, CDR1 is KGHSH and CDR2 LQKENI. Trimming took 0 bases from V and 3 from J, leaving 7 bases between them. CDR3 length equals 14 residues. The source material was peripheral blood. The TCR originated in a person in their late teens or twenties with COVID-19, enrolled during active disease. V is TRBV18 and J is TRBJ2-3; a possible D gene is TRBD2 (6 bases). The CDR3 DNA reads TGTGCCAGCTCACCACCCCGGGGGACAGATACGCAGTATTTT. This translates into CASSPPRGTDTQYF. Filled out from reference TRBV18 and TRBJ2-3, the complete variable domain reads NAGVMQNPRHLVRRRGQEARLRCSPMKGHSHVYWYRQLPEEGLKFMVYLQKENIIDESGMPKERFSAEFPKEGPSILRIQQVVRGDSAAYFCASSPPRGTDTQYFGPGTRLTVL.